These 21 T cell receptor beta chains share one sample of origin, sequenced in a study of vaccination and CD4 T cells after COVID-19. These receptors lack a known antigen. An Oncomine TCR Beta short-read assay was used to sequence the DNA from cultured CD4+ T cells. Each CDR3 protein is one row after TCRdb ran MiXCR on the PCR reads. The sample consists of over 20,000 distinct CDR3 sequences, under 55% of them appearing once. The treatment denotes: roughly 10-day PBMC culture with coronavirus spike peptide pools or control peptides (ViraFEST assay). The sequenced material came from CD4+ T cells from blood, cultured in vitro. The receptor set was obtained from a human donor who had recovered from COVID-19.

The chain joins TRBV19 to TRBJ2-2; TRBD2 matches 8 bases. With 5 bases clipped from V and 2 bases from J, the junction kept 7 bases outside the gene matches. CDR1 and CDR2 (germline): LNHDA, SQIVND (reference sequence). This CDR3 comprises 16 residues. This CDR3 reads CASSPRGDRNTGELFF. DNA of the CDR3: TGTGCCAGTAGTCCGCGGGGGGACCGAAACACCGGGGAGCTGTTTTTT.

The chain joins TRBV29-1 to TRBJ2-7; D perhaps matches TRBD1 (6 bases). The CDR3 spans 13 residues. The germline V gene has CDR1 SQVTM and CDR2 ANQGSEA. Between the trimmed V and J ends, which lost 5 bases and 1 base, there was a span of 12 bases. CDR3 coding DNA: TGCAGCGTTACGAAGACAGGATCCTACGAGCAGTACTTC. Protein product: CSVTKTGSYEQYF.

This clonotype was seen only a few times. The chain is built from TRBV12-3 or TRBV12-4 and TRBJ2-7; 11 nucleotides match TRBD2. V was clipped by 5 bases and J by 5 bases; unmatched bases: 5. The CDR3 is 14 residues long. The CDR3: CASSPPGLADEQYF. The CDR3 nucleotides read TGTGCCAGCAGTCCCCCGGGACTAGCGGACGAGCAGTACTTC.

As for this clonotype: A junction end diverges from the germline sequence, so it may reflect a read error. This rearrangement joins TRBV7-7 to TRBJ2-7, with TRBD1 matching over 9 bases. Looked up from germline, CDR1 is SSHAT and CDR2 is FNYEAQ (reference sequence). The CDR3 has 13 amino acids. CDR3 residues: CASSRDRDYEQYF. The DNA of the CDR3 is TGTGCTAGCAGCCGGGACAGGGATTACGAGCAGTACTTC.

V usage is TRBV27 and J usage is TRBJ2-1, with no clear D. The CDR3 is 13 amino acids. V was trimmed by 1 base and J by 7 bases, leaving 8 bases between them. Germline V gene lookup returns CDR1 MNHEY and CDR2 SMNVEV (reference sequence). In DNA, the CDR3 is TGTGCCAGCAGTTTATGGCCTCAAAATGAGCAGTTCTTC. It codes for CASSLWPQNEQFF.

The rearrangement joins TRBV28 to TRBJ2-5; D gene unclear. The germline V gene has CDR1 MDHEN and CDR2 SYDVKM. Trimming took 4 bases from V and 2 from J, leaving 14 bases between them. CDR3 length: 15 residues. The DNA for the CDR3 is TGTGCCAGCAGTTCCCGTCGGAGCGCACAAGAGACCCAGTACTTC. This codes for CASSSRRSAQETQYF.

The chain couples TRBV5-5 to TRBJ1-3; D possibly corresponds to TRBD1 (5 bases). Trimming cost V 0 bases and J 0 bases, with 7 bases left between them. The CDR3 runs 15 residues. Germline V gene sequence: CDR1 SGHKS, CDR2 YYEKEE (reference sequence). The CDR3 protein is CASSLEGISGNTIYF. CDR3 nucleotides: TGTGCCAGCAGCTTGGAGGGGATCTCTGGAAACACCATATATTTT.

The sample holds a few counts of this clonotype. The J gene is TRBJ1-1, the V gene TRBV6-1; D gene ambiguous. The CDR3 loop spans 12 amino acids. V gave up 6 bases and J gave up 1 base, with 6 bases separating them. In germline, CDR1 is MNHNS, CDR2 SASEGT. CDR3 in DNA: TGTGCCAGCAGCCAAGGGAACACTGAAGCTTTCTTT. Protein sequence: CASSQGNTEAFF.

This clonotype was seen only a few times. The genes are TRBV23-1 and TRBJ1-5; weak D call: TRBD1 (6 bases). TRBV23-1 is an ORF, and what it does is uncertain. The V end was cut by 11 bases, the J end by 2 bases, with 25 bases between. This CDR3 is built from 17 residues. The CDR3: CAGRYRELDGGNQPQHF. The CDR3, as DNA: TGCGCCGGACGTTACAGGGAATTGGATGGGGGCAATCAGCCCCAGCATTTT.

The gene calls are TRBV7-6 and TRBJ2-5, with 8 positions matching TRBD2. The CDR3 has 15 amino acids. Germline V lookup: CDR1 SGHVS, CDR2 FNYEAQ. V trimming: 6 bases; J trimming: 4 bases; junction bases outside the gene matches: 10. CDR3 sequence reads: CASRKQAREGETQYF. CDR3 in DNA: TGTGCCAGCAGAAAACAGGCACGGGAGGGAGAGACCCAGTACTTC.

In this sample, this clonotype turned up a few times. The J gene is TRBJ2-4, the V gene TRBV20-1; D remains unclear. The CDR3 contains 15 residues. V dropped 1 base and J dropped 3 bases, with 13 bases sitting between them. Germline V CDR1 and CDR2: DFQATT, SNEGSKA (reference sequence). CDR3 residues: CSARASSGVKNIQYF. DNA for the CDR3: TGCAGTGCTAGAGCTTCCAGTGGAGTCAAAAACATTCAGTACTTC.

The rearrangement links TRBV7-2 to TRBJ2-1; a weak D match, TRBD2 (5 bases). The CDR3 runs 15 residues. Trimming took 3 bases from V and 6 from J, leaving 15 bases between them. Germline CDR1 SGHTA, CDR2 FQGNSA. CDR3 sequence: CASSFGSSAVNEQFF. The CDR3 DNA reads TGTGCCAGCAGCTTTGGGAGTAGCGCCGTCAATGAGCAGTTCTTC.

Details on this clonotype: Mismatch with germline at one junction end may stem from a read error. V usage is TRBV7-9 and J usage is TRBJ2-7; D is possibly TRBD1 (6 bases). The V gene's germline CDR1 is SEHNR and CDR2 FQNEAQ (reference sequence). CDR3 length: 14 amino acids. CDR3 sequence: CASSFRDKARERYF. The CDR3 DNA reads as TGCGCCAGCAGCTTCCGGGACAAGGCCCGCGAGCGGTACTTC.

The chain has TRBV20-1 and TRBJ2-2, with D perhaps being TRBD1 or TRBD2 (5 bases each). CDR1 and CDR2 (germline): DFQATT, SNEGSKA (reference sequence). This CDR3 is built from 15 residues. V shed 0 bases and J shed 3 bases, with 11 bases lying between them. The CDR3 is CSARDPGRDTGELFF. CDR3 bases: TGCAGTGCTAGAGATCCAGGGAGAGACACCGGGGAGCTGTTTTTT.

The V call is TRBV4-1, the J call TRBJ2-2; possible D gene TRBD2, 5 bases. Germline V lookup: CDR1 MGHRA, CDR2 YSYEKL. Trimming stripped 0 bases from V and 3 bases from J, with 11 bases between. The CDR3 consists of 16 residues. The CDR3 nucleotides are TGCGCCAGCAGCCAAGATCGGACTTATCACACCGGGGAGCTGTTTTTT. Protein sequence: CASSQDRTYHTGELFF.

This clonotype was counted a few times. The rearrangement joins TRBV27 to TRBJ1-1; D remains unclear. This CDR3 is built from 12 residues. Trimming pared 2 bases from V and 11 bases from J, leaving 12 bases between. Germline CDR1 MNHEY, CDR2 SMNVEV (reference sequence). DNA for the CDR3: TGTGCCAGCAGTTTAAGGGCAGGTAGGGCTTTCTTT. It translates to CASSLRAGRAFF.

The table lists this clonotype with a count of one. The chain carries TRBV4-1 and TRBJ1-6; possibly TRBD1 for D (5 bases). This CDR3 region has 17 residues. Per germline, CDR1 MGHRA and CDR2 YSYEKL. The germline V and J ends were trimmed by 1 base and 10 bases, with 20 bases remaining between them. The CDR3 reads CASSQVARERFGSPLHF. In nucleotides, the CDR3 is TGCGCCAGCAGCCAAGTTGCCAGGGAGAGGTTCGGCTCACCCCTCCACTTT.

This clonotype was detected a few times. The chain is built from TRBV20-1 and TRBJ1-2; D possibly corresponds to TRBD1 (6 bases). The CDR3 is 13 amino acids. Germline V gene lookup returns CDR1 DFQATT and CDR2 SNEGSKA (reference sequence). V shed 6 bases and J shed 3 bases, with 14 bases lying between them. This CDR3 is CSARQAGDYGYTF. In nucleotides, the CDR3 is TGCAGTGCCCGACAGGCGGGGGACTATGGCTACACCTTC.

This clonotype was seen only a few times. The V call is TRBV7-8, the J call TRBJ1-5, with 8 bases matching TRBD1. Germline-derived CDR1 and CDR2 are SGHVS and FQNEAQ. This CDR3 has 14 amino acids. V lost 8 bases to trimming and J lost 5 bases; unmatched junction nucleotides: 8. CDR3 bases: TGTGCCAGCCGGAATAACAGGGGGGATCAGCCCCAGCATTTT. Residues: CASRNNRGDQPQHF.

This clonotype was detected a few times. The chain uses TRBV15 and TRBJ2-4, with 10 bases aligning to TRBD2. V gave up 3 bases and J gave up 0 bases; unmatched junction bases: 11. This CDR3 has 19 residues. Per the germline V gene, CDR1 is LNHNV and CDR2 is YYDKDF (reference sequence). The chain's CDR3 is CATSRGGAGGSLAKNIQYF. The CDR3 DNA is TGTGCCACCAGCAGGGGGGGAGCGGGAGGGTCGCTAGCCAAAAACATTCAGTACTTC.

The gene calls are TRBV6-2 or TRBV6-3 and TRBJ1-5, with D unclear. Germline CDR1 reads MNHEY; CDR2 reads SVGEGT. The CDR3 sequence is 12 residues long. With 6 bases removed from V and 7 bases from J, the gap between germline ends came to 10 bases. This CDR3 is CASSSKGQPQHF. In DNA form, the CDR3 reads TGTGCCAGCAGCTCAAAGGGACAGCCCCAGCATTTT.